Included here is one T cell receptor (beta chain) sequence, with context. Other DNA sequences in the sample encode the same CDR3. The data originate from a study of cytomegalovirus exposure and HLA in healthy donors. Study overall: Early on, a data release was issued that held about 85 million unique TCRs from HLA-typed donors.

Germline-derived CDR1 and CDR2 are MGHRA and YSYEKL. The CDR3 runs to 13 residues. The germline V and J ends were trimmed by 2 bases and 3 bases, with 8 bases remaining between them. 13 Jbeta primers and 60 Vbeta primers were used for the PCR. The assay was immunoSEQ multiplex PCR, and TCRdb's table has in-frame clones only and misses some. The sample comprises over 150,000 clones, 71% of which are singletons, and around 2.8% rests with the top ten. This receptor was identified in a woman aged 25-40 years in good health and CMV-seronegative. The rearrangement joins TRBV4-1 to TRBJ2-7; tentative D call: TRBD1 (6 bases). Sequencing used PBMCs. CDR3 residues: CASSQQGFYEQYF. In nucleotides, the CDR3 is TGCGCCAGCAGCCAACAGGGGTTCTACGAGCAGTACTTC.